This passage covers 3 T cell receptor beta chains from one sample sequenced in a study of shared clonotypes between healthy human individuals. The assay was immunoSEQ multiplex PCR, and TCRdb's table has in-frame clones only and misses some. Here the sample spans about 450,000 clones, around 79% being singletons. Source material: PBMCs. These receptors all stem from a woman aged 40 to 50 in good health. Some clones in this sample may be carry-over from other donors' samples.

The J gene is TRBJ2-1, the V gene TRBV11-2, with TRBD2 identical over 16 bases. Germline V gives CDR1 SGHAT, CDR2 FQNNGV. The V and J ends lost 3 bases and 4 bases, in that order; junction bases with no gene match: 0. CDR3 size: 16 residues. For the CDR3, the DNA is TGTGCCAGCAGCTTGGGACTAGCGGGAGGGTACAATGAGCAGTTCTTC. Its protein is CASSLGLAGGYNEQFF.

This chain uses TRBV27 with TRBJ2-2; 11 positions match TRBD2. V lost 3 bases, J lost 2 bases, and 5 bases stayed unmatched. This CDR3 region has 17 residues. Per the germline V gene, CDR1 is MNHEY and CDR2 is SMNVEV (reference sequence). The CDR3 nucleotides read TGTGCCAGCAGTTTGGGTCTAGCGGGAGGAAACACCGGGGAGCTGTTTTTT. It specifies CASSLGLAGGNTGELFF.

V gene TRBV30 combines with J gene TRBJ2-3; TRBD1 matches 7 bases. V shed 5 bases, J shed 0 bases, and the junction held 14 bases outside the gene matches. The CDR3 loop spans 17 amino acids. CDR1 and CDR2 (germline): GTSNPN, SVGIG (reference sequence). The CDR3: CAWETHKDRRSTDTQYF. The CDR3 DNA is TGTGCCTGGGAAACTCACAAGGACAGGCGCAGCACAGATACGCAGTATTTT.